The clone carrying this T cell receptor (beta chain) was counted a single time. Together with a sample-barcoded 5' primer, a J-beta primer mix was included in a second PCR lasting about 7 to 11 cycles. TCRdb analysed the 5' RACE reads with MiXCR anew, one entry per CDR3 protein. This table has roughly 700,000 distinct CDR3 sequences, roughly 50% appearing once. The CDR3 is 13 residues long. Trimming left V 4 bases short and J 11 bases short, with 18 bases between. CDR1 is SGHRS, CDR2 YFSETQ, per germline. This sample was taken from a study of blood T cells in healthy people across ages. This clonotype was obtained from a woman aged 55-69 years in good health. The chain joins TRBV5-1 to TRBJ2-5; maybe TRBD1 (7 bases). Sequences were obtained from blood. The CDR3, as DNA: TGCGCCAGCAGCGGAGGGGGCTACGATGAGCAGTACTTC. It specifies CASSGGGYDEQYF. The whole variable domain, filled in from reference TRBV5-1 and TRBJ2-5, reads KAGVTQTPRYLIKTRGQQVTLSCSPISGHRSVSWYQQTPGQGLQFLFEYFSETQRNKGNFPGRFSGRQFSNSRSEMNVSTLELGDSALYLCASSGGGYDEQYFGPGTRLLVL.